This TCR beta chain was sequenced for a study of T cells after yellow fever vaccination. This CDR3 has 11 residues. V shed 7 bases, J shed 14 bases, and the junction held 8 bases outside the gene matches. Germline CDR1 reads SQVTM; CDR2 reads ANQGSEA. TCRdb fed the 5' RACE reads into MiXCR, producing one record per CDR3 protein. The sample shows some 320,000 distinct CDR3 sequences, roughly 8.7% of them seen only once. Specimen: CD4+ T cells sorted from PBMCs, collected 5 days after the yellow fever booster vaccination. The receptor was derived from a man younger than 35 who received the YFV17D yellow fever vaccine. The rearrangement joins TRBV29-1 to TRBJ2-1; 10 nucleotides match TRBD2. This chain's CDR3 is CSGAGGPVKFF. The CDR3 region has the DNA TGCAGCGGAGCGGGGGGGCCGGTAAAGTTCTTC.